Below, one TCR beta chain is given with its context. The sample is drawn from a study of control samples from healthy donors and cancer patients. Profiling relied on immunoSEQ multiplex PCR, and the TCRdb table lists in-frame clones only, not all of them. The sample includes about 51,000 clones, more than 70% of them seen just once. J was trimmed by 0 bases and V by 0 bases; bases with no gene match: 2. Per germline, CDR1 MNHNS and CDR2 SASEGT. The CDR3 has 16 residues. The chain has TRBV6-1 and TRBJ2-1, with TRBD2 matching over 7 bases. The TCR comes from a man aged 40-49 years with colorectal cancer. The specimen sequenced was PBMCs. The DNA of the CDR3 is TGTGCCAGCAGTGAAGCGGCTAGCGGCTCCTACAATGAGCAGTTCTTC. The encoded protein is CASSEAASGSYNEQFF.